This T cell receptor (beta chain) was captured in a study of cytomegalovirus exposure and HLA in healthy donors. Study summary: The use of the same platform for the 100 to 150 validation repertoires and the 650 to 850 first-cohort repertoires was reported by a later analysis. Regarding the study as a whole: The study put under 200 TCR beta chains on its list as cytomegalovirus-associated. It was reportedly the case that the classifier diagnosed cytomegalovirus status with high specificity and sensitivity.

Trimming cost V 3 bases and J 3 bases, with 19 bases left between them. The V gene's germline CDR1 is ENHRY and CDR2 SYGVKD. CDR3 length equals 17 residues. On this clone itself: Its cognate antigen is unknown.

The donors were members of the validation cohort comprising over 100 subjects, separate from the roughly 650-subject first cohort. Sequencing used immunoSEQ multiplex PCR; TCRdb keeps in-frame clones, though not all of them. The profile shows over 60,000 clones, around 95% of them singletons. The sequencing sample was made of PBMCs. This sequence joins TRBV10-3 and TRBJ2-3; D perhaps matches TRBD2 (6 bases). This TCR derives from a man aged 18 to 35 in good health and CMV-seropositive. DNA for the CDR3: TGTGCCATCAGTGAAACTCAGTGGGGCGGGGCTACAGATACGCAGTATTTT. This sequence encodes CAISETQWGGATDTQYF.